These 18 T cell receptor beta chains came from one sample sequenced in a study of monozygotic twins with inflammatory bowel disease. TCRdb re-called the 5' RACE reads and shows each CDR3 protein once, DNA omitted. Its table lists approximately 300,000 distinct CDR3 sequences. The specimen sequenced was blood. Every receptor here comes from a human donor with ulcerative colitis or Crohn's disease, or a healthy co-twin of an affected twin (not recorded which).

The chain recombines TRBV5-6 with TRBJ2-7. The V gene's germline CDR1 is SGHDT and CDR2 YYEEEE. CDR3 length equals 14 residues. The CDR3 region is CASSLRVNAYEQYF.

V gene TRBV20-1 combines with J gene TRBJ2-1; as DNA is missing, the TRBD2 call by TCRdb cannot be tested. The CDR3 runs to 17 residues. Germline V gene lookup returns CDR1 DFQATT and CDR2 SNEGSKA (reference sequence). CDR3 in amino acids: CSADGAAGLALYNEQFF.

The rearrangement joins TRBV10-3 to TRBJ2-1; lacking DNA, the TRBD1 call made by TCRdb goes unchecked. This CDR3 is built from 16 residues. Germline-derived CDR1 and CDR2 are ENHRY and SYGVKD. Here the CDR3 reads CAISLGGTGGSNEQFF.

The chain carries TRBV29-1 and TRBJ2-4; the D call from TCRdb, TRBD1, cannot be confirmed without DNA. The CDR3 length is 13 residues. Germline V gives CDR1 SQVTM, CDR2 ANQGSEA. The CDR3 reads CSVARDVKNIQYF.

This chain uses TRBV5-5 with TRBJ1-4. This CDR3 region has 16 residues. The germline V gene encodes CDR1 SGHKS and CDR2 YYEKEE (reference sequence). The CDR3: CAGSLDVGRLNEKLFF. The variable domain in full, with the rest retrieved from reference TRBV5-5 and TRBJ1-4, is DAGVTQSPTHLIKTRGQQVTLRCSPISGHKSVSWYQQVLGQGPQFIFQYYEKEERGRGNFPDRFSARQFPNYSSELNVNALLLGDSALYLCAGSLDVGRLNEKLFFGSGTQLSVL.

This chain links TRBV12-3 or TRBV12-4 with TRBJ2-7; with no DNA, the TCRdb D assignment of TRBD2 cannot be verified. CDR3 length equals 14 residues. CDR3 amino acids: CASSYRGGPWEQYF.

V gene TRBV6-2 or TRBV6-3 combines with J gene TRBJ2-2; TCRdb's D gene call, TRBD2, goes unchecked for lack of DNA. This CDR3 region has 17 residues. Per germline, CDR1 MNHEY and CDR2 SVGEGT. The CDR3 sequence is CASSPFGGGAYTGELFF.

The J gene is TRBJ2-7, the V gene TRBV28; TCRdb picks TRBD1, but there is no DNA to check that call. CDR1 and CDR2 from the germline V gene are MDHEN and SYDVKM. The CDR3 is made up of 13 amino acids. The CDR3 here is CASSQTVPYEQYF.

V and J are TRBV12-3 or TRBV12-4 and TRBJ2-2; the D call of TRBD1 rests on TCRdb alone, since no DNA is present to check it. CDR3 size: 13 residues. CDR3 in amino acids: CASSPPMAGELFF.

V usage is TRBV28 and J usage is TRBJ2-7; TCRdb outputs TRBD1, but without DNA this stays unchecked. This CDR3 comprises 11 residues. CDR1 MDHEN and CDR2 SYDVKM come from the germline V gene. This CDR3 reads CASSWGLEQYF.

The chain has TRBV29-1 and TRBJ2-4; the TRBD1 assignment by TCRdb is unverifiable without DNA. This CDR3 spans 15 amino acids. Germline CDR1 and CDR2: SQVTM and ANQGSEA. CDR3 residues: CSAGTGPLAKNIQYF.

The chain is built from TRBV7-9 and TRBJ2-7; TCRdb names TRBD1, which stays unverified in the absence of DNA. Germline loops: CDR1 SEHNR, CDR2 FQNEAQ (reference sequence). The CDR3 consists of 14 residues. The CDR3 spells CASSPVQGTYEQYF.

The chain has TRBV20-1 and TRBJ2-1. This CDR3 contains 16 residues. In germline, CDR1 is DFQATT, CDR2 SNEGSKA (reference sequence). CDR3 loop: CSARGKDLFSYNEQFF.

The J gene is TRBJ1-1, the V gene TRBV18; TCRdb's D gene call, TRBD1, goes unchecked for lack of DNA. The CDR3 extends over 15 amino acids. Per germline, CDR1 KGHSH and CDR2 LQKENI. The CDR3 here is CASSLGGARNTEAFF.

The chain couples TRBV20-1 to TRBJ2-5; TCRdb calls TRBD1, which cannot be checked without DNA. This CDR3 region has 15 residues. In germline, CDR1 is DFQATT, CDR2 SNEGSKA (reference sequence). CDR3 in amino acids: CSAPMWRGREETQYF.

The chain has TRBV21-1 and TRBJ2-2; there is no DNA to check the TCRdb D call of TRBD2. TRBV21-1 is classified as a pseudogene. There are 20 residues in the CDR3. The CDR3: CASSKGPHERAGRNTGELFF.

This chain joins TRBV5-1 and TRBJ2-1. Germline CDR1 and CDR2: SGHRS and YFSETQ. This CDR3 spans 12 amino acids. The CDR3 protein is CASTYHDNEQFF.

This sequence joins TRBV3-1 and TRBJ2-1; TCRdb reports TRBD2, a call that lacks DNA to check it against. The CDR3 is made up of 16 amino acids. CDR1 and CDR2 (germline): LGHDT, YNNKEL (reference sequence). The CDR3 reads CASSQKGTSSYNEQFF.